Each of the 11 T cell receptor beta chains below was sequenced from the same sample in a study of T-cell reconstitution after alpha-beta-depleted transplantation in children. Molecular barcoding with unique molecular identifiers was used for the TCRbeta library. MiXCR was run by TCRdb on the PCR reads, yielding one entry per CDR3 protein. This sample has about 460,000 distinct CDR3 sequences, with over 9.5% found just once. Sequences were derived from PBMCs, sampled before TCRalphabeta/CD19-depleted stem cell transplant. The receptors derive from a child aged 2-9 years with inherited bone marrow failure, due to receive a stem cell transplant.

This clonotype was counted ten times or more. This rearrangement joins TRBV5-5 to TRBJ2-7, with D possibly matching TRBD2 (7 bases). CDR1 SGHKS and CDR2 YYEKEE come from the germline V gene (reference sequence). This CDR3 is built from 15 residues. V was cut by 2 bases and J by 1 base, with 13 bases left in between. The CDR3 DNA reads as TGTGCCAGCAGCTTCGTAGGGGGAGGGTCCTACGAGCAGTACTTC. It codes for CASSFVGGGSYEQYF.

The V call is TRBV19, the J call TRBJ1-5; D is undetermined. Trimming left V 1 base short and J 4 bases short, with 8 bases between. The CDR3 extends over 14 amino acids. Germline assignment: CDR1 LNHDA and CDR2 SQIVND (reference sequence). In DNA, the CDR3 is TGTGCCAGTAGTATAGCCCCGGGGAATCAGCCCCAGCATTTT. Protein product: CASSIAPGNQPQHF.

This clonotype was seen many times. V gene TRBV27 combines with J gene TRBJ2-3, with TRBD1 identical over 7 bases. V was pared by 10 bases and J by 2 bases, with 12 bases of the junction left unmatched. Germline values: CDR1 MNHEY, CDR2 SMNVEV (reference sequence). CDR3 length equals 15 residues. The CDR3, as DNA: TGTGCCACCAGCCCTGGGGACAGTCCCACAGATACGCAGTATTTT. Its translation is CATSPGDSPTDTQYF.

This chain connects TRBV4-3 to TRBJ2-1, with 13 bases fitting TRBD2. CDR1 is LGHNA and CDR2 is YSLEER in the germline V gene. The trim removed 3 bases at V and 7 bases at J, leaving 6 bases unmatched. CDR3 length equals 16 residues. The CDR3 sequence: CASSQGLAGRRNEQFF. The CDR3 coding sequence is TGCGCCAGCAGCCAGGGACTAGCGGGACGGCGGAATGAGCAGTTCTTC.

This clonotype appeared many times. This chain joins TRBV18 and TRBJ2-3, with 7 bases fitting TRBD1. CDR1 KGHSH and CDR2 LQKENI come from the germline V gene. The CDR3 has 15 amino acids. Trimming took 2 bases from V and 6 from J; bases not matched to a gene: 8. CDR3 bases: TGTGCCAGCTCACCATTGTCACCGGGACAGGATACGCAGTATTTT. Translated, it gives CASSPLSPGQDTQYF.

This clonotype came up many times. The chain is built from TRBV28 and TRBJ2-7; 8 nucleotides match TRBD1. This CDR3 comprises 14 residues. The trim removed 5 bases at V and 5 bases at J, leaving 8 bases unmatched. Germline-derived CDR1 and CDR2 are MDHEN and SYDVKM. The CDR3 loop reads CASSLPLQGDEQYF. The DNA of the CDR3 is TGTGCCAGCAGTCTTCCGCTACAGGGGGACGAGCAGTACTTC.

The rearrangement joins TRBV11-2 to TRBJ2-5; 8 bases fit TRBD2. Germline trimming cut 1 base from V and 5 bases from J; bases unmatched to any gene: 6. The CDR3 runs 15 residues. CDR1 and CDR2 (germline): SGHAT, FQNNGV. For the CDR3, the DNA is TGTGCCAGCAGCTTAGCGGGAGGGACACGGGAGACCCAGTACTTC. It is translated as CASSLAGGTRETQYF.

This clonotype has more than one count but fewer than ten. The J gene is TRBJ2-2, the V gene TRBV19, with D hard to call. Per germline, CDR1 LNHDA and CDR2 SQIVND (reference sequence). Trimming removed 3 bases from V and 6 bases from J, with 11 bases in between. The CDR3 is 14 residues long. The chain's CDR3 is CASSIRRTPGELFF. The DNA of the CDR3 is TGTGCCAGTAGTATTCGCAGGACGCCCGGGGAGCTGTTTTTT.

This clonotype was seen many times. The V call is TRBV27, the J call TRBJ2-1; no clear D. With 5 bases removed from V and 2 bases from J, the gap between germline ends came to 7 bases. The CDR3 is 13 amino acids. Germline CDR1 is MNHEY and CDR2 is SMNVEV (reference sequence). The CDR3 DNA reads TGTGCCAGCAGTCCGACTCCCTACAATGAGCAGTTCTTC. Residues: CASSPTPYNEQFF.

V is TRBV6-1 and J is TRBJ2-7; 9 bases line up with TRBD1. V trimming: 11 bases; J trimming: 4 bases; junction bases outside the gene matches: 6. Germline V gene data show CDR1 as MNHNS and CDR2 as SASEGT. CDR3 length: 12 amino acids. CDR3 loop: CAGLDRGYEQYF. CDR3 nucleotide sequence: TGTGCCGGGCTGGACAGGGGTTACGAGCAGTACTTC.

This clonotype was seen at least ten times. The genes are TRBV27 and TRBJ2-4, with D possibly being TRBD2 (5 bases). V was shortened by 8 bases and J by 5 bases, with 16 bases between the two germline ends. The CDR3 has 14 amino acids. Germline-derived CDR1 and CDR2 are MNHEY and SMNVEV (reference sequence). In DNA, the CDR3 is TGTGCCAGCGGAGGATGGAGGAACGAAAACATTCAGTACTTC. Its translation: CASGGWRNENIQYF.